This T cell receptor beta chain was found in a study of cytomegalovirus exposure and HLA in healthy donors. Study findings and constraints: It was only CMV serostatus that was available as immune exposure information. The authors enumerated roughly 160 TCR beta chains as linked to cytomegalovirus.

The V end was cut by 0 bases, the J end by 7 bases, with 7 bases between. The CDR3 has 12 amino acids. Germline loops: CDR1 GTSNPN, CDR2 SVGIG (reference sequence). As to this clone: The antigen is undetermined.

The PCR had 60 Vbeta and 13 Jbeta primers. Here immunoSEQ multiplex PCR was the method, and the copy in TCRdb shows in-frame clones only, minus some. Seen here are over 100,000 clones, 75% to 80% observed once, and the top ten hold around 0.99%. The TCR comes from a male donor in good health and CMV-seronegative. The J gene is TRBJ1-5, the V gene TRBV30, with a possible D match to TRBD1 (5 bases). Specimen: PBMCs. CDR3 residues: CAWSVRGQPQHF. CDR3 nucleotides: TGTGCCTGGAGTGTACGGGGGCAGCCCCAGCATTTT.